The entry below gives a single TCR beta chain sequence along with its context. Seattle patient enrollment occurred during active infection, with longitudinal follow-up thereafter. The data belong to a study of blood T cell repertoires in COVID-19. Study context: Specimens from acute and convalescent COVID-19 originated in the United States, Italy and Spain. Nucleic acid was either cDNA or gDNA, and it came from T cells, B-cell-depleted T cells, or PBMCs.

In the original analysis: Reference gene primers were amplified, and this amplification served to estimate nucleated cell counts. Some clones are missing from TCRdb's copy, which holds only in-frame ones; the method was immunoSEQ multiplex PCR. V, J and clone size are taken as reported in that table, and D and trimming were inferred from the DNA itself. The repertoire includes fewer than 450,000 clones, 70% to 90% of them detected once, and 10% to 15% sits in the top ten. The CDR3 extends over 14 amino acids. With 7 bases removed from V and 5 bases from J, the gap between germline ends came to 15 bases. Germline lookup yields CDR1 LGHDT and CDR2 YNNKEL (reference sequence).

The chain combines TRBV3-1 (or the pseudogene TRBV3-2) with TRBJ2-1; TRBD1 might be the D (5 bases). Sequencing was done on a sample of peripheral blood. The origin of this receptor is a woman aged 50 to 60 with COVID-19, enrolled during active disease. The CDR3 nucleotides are TGTGCCAGCACCCCATCAGGGTGGAACAATGAGCAGTTCTTC. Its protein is CASTPSGWNNEQFF.